The 30 T cell receptor beta chains presented below share a single source sample, sequenced in a study of blood T cell repertoires in COVID-19. TCRdb's copy holds only in-frame clones and misses some; the assay was immunoSEQ multiplex PCR. The sample has roughly 15,000 clones; approximately 85% are singletons. The sequenced sample consisted of peripheral blood. Receptors were obtained from a man between 65 and 85 years old in a cohort sampled during active COVID-19.

The chain links TRBV6-2 or TRBV6-3 to TRBJ1-1, with 9 bases fitting TRBD1. J was trimmed by 4 bases and V by 1 base; bases with no gene match: 7. From germline, CDR1 is MNHEY and CDR2 SVGEGT. This CDR3 contains 16 residues. The CDR3 loop is CASSYWTGAMSTEAFF. The CDR3, as DNA: TGTGCCAGCAGTTACTGGACAGGGGCAATGAGCACTGAAGCTTTCTTT.

The count of this clone is one. The chain joins TRBV28 to TRBJ2-3, with 10 positions matching TRBD2. From germline, CDR1 is MDHEN and CDR2 SYDVKM. Unmatched junction bases numbered 10, after V lost 2 bases and J lost 14 bases. This CDR3 has 14 residues. The CDR3 nucleotides are TGTGCCAGCAGTTTAAGGCTAGCGGGAGCCCCGGCGTATTTT. Encoded protein: CASSLRLAGAPAYF.

Only one count was recorded for this clone. The rearrangement joins TRBV6-2 or TRBV6-3 to TRBJ1-2; D not resolved. The V gene's germline CDR1 is MNHEY and CDR2 SVGEGT. Between the trimmed V and J ends, which lost 2 bases and 5 bases, there was a span of 18 bases. The CDR3 sequence is 16 residues long. This CDR3 is CASSYSVQTALYGYTF. The CDR3 DNA follows: TGTGCCAGCAGTTACAGCGTCCAGACCGCCCTTTATGGCTACACCTTC.

V and J are TRBV4-1 and TRBJ2-7, with TRBD2 matching 7 bases. Germline trimming cut 0 bases from V and 3 bases from J; bases unmatched to any gene: 5. Germline CDR1 and CDR2: MGHRA and YSYEKL. CDR3 length: 15 amino acids. Here the CDR3 reads CASSQDHLAVYEQYF. As DNA, the CDR3 is TGCGCCAGCAGCCAAGATCACCTAGCGGTCTACGAGCAGTACTTC.

The V gene is TRBV29-1, the J gene TRBJ1-6, with D uncertain. Trimming removed 5 bases at V and 10 bases at J, with 15 bases between. The CDR3 length is 13 residues. Germline V gene data show CDR1 as SQVTM and CDR2 as ANQGSEA. CDR3 DNA sequence: TGCAGCGTTTTAGAGAGGGCTGGATCACCCCTCCACTTT. This codes for CSVLERAGSPLHF. Using reference TRBV29-1 and TRBJ1-6 for the parts outside the CDR3, the full variable domain is SAVISQKPSRDICQRGTSLTIQCQVDSQVTMMFWYRQQPGQSLTLIATANQGSEATYESGFVIDKFPISRPNLTFSTLTVSNMSPEDSSIYLCSVLERAGSPLHFGNGTRLTVT.

The V call is TRBV4-2, the J call TRBJ2-6, with 9 bases lining up with TRBD2. The CDR3 extends over 18 amino acids. The germline CDR1 and CDR2 sequences are LGHNA and YNFKEQ. The V gene end was trimmed by 2 bases and the J gene end by 0 bases; junction bases not matched to a gene: 5. The CDR3 DNA follows: TGTGCCAGCAGCCAATGGGCGGGAGGGGACTCTGGGGCCAACGTCCTGACTTTC. This gives the protein CASSQWAGGDSGANVLTF.

CDR3 amino acids: CASSMRGLGANVLTF. CDR3 DNA sequence: TGTGCCAGTAGTATGAGAGGTTTAGGGGCCAACGTCCTGACTTTC. The J gene is TRBJ2-6, the V gene TRBV19; D is unclear. Trimming removed 3 bases from V and 4 bases from J, with 10 bases in between. The CDR3 loop spans 15 amino acids. CDR1 and CDR2 from the germline V gene are LNHDA and SQIVND (reference sequence).

V and J are TRBV23-1 and TRBJ2-5; 10 nucleotides align to TRBD1. TRBV23-1 is an open reading frame whose function is uncertain. The CDR3 consists of 15 residues. V was pared by 3 bases and J by 5 bases, with 6 bases of the junction left unmatched. CDR3 nucleotide sequence: TGCGCCAGCAGTCACCCCGACAGGGGGCGCGAGACCCAGTACTTC. This sequence encodes CASSHPDRGRETQYF.

J is TRBJ2-7 and V is TRBV28, with TRBD1 as a possible D gene (6 bases). With 10 bases removed from V and 6 bases from J, the gap between germline ends came to 22 bases. Germline lookup yields CDR1 MDHEN and CDR2 SYDVKM. The CDR3 loop spans 14 amino acids. The DNA of the CDR3 is TGTGCCACCAAGAAACAGACAGGTTTATTCGAGCAGTACTTC. Its protein product is CATKKQTGLFEQYF. The full variable domain, with the rest looked up from reference TRBV28 and TRBJ2-7, is DVKVTQSSRYLVKRTGEKVFLECVQDMDHENMFWYRQDPGLGLRLIYFSYDVKMKEKGDIPEGYSVSREKKERFSLILESASTNQTSMYLCATKKQTGLFEQYFGPGTRLTVT.

The V gene is TRBV4-1, the J gene TRBJ2-1, with 8 bases fitting TRBD2. CDR3 length: 16 residues. The junction had 11 bases not matched to a gene; V was cut back by 3 bases and J by 7 bases. The germline V gene encodes CDR1 MGHRA and CDR2 YSYEKL. CDR3 nucleotides: TGCGCCAGCAGCCACTTACGGGAGGGGTCGGAGAATGAGCAGTTCTTC. This sequence encodes CASSHLREGSENEQFF.

This clone has only one observation. The V call is TRBV6-2 or TRBV6-3, the J call TRBJ2-2, with D hard to call. CDR3 size: 14 residues. Between the trimmed V and J ends, which lost 4 bases and 4 bases, there was a span of 10 bases. The germline V gene has CDR1 MNHEY and CDR2 SVGEGT. CDR3 in DNA: TGTGCCAGCAGTTTGGCAGATTTCACCGGGGAGCTGTTTTTT. It is translated as CASSLADFTGELFF.

The rearrangement links TRBV6-2 or TRBV6-3 to TRBJ1-5, with a tentative D call TRBD1 (5 bases). Per germline, CDR1 MNHEY and CDR2 SVGEGT. The V and J ends lost 6 bases and 6 bases respectively, with 18 bases between them. The CDR3 consists of 15 residues. The CDR3, as DNA: TGTGCCAGCAGCCCCCAAGGTAGGGGAGGTCAGCCCCAGCATTTT. This gives the protein CASSPQGRGGQPQHF.

This rearrangement joins TRBV7-3 to TRBJ2-1; 10 bases map to TRBD2. This CDR3 comprises 16 residues. With V trimmed by 4 bases and J by 1 base, 4 bases remained unmatched. Germline CDR1 reads SGHTA; CDR2 reads FQGTGA. The chain's CDR3 is CASSSTSGTSYNEQFF. CDR3 nucleotide sequence: TGTGCCAGCAGCTCAACTAGCGGGACGTCCTACAATGAGCAGTTCTTC.

This chain links TRBV24-1 with TRBJ2-3; D perhaps matches TRBD1 (6 bases). The CDR3 extends over 12 amino acids. Per germline, CDR1 KGHDR and CDR2 SFDVKD. Between the trimmed V and J ends, which lost 6 bases and 6 bases, there was a span of 9 bases. The CDR3 protein is CATSSRGDTQYF. The CDR3 DNA sequence: TGTGCCACCAGTTCGAGGGGGGATACGCAGTATTTT.

The V gene is TRBV5-6, the J gene TRBJ2-7; 8 bases fit TRBD2. CDR1 is SGHDT, CDR2 YYEEEE, per germline. V trimming: 1 base; J trimming: 6 bases; junction bases outside the gene matches: 6. The CDR3 length is 14 residues. The CDR3 spells CASSLFAGGSEQYF. DNA for the CDR3: TGTGCCAGCAGCTTGTTTGCGGGAGGAAGCGAGCAGTACTTC. Full variable domain (outside the CDR3, taken from reference TRBV5-6 and TRBJ2-7): DAGVTQSPTHLIKTRGQQVTLRCSPKSGHDTVSWYQQALGQGPQFIFQYYEEEERQRGNFPDRFSGHQFPNYSSELNVNALLLGDSALYLCASSLFAGGSEQYFGPGTRLTVT.

The V call is TRBV7-2, the J call TRBJ2-5; D is possibly TRBD2 (6 bases). The V end was cut by 5 bases, the J end by 2 bases, with 12 bases between. Germline values: CDR1 SGHTA, CDR2 FQGNSA. The CDR3 is made up of 14 amino acids. CDR3 region: CASSPRGDQETQYF. CDR3 nucleotides: TGTGCCAGCAGCCCCCGCGGGGATCAAGAGACCCAGTACTTC.

V and J are TRBV28 and TRBJ1-2; 9 nucleotides match TRBD1. The CDR3 is 13 amino acids. V lost 6 bases to trimming and J lost 7 bases; unmatched junction nucleotides: 6. CDR1 is MDHEN and CDR2 is SYDVKM in the germline V gene. CDR3 sequence reads: CASRLQGALGYTF. Written as DNA, the CDR3 is TGTGCCAGCAGGCTACAGGGGGCTCTTGGCTACACCTTC.

The V and J genes are TRBV18 and TRBJ1-2; D is perhaps TRBD1 (6 bases). This CDR3 comprises 14 residues. The germline V and J ends were trimmed by 3 bases and 0 bases, with 8 bases remaining between them. Looked up from germline, CDR1 is KGHSH and CDR2 is LQKENI. CDR3 DNA: TGTGCCAGCTCACCGGACAGATCTAACTATGGCTACACCTTC. Translated, it gives CASSPDRSNYGYTF. The full variable domain, rest sourced from reference TRBV18 and TRBJ1-2, is NAGVMQNPRHLVRRRGQEARLRCSPMKGHSHVYWYRQLPEEGLKFMVYLQKENIIDESGMPKERFSAEFPKEGPSILRIQQVVRGDSAAYFCASSPDRSNYGYTFGSGTRLTVV.

This clone was counted a single time. This chain connects TRBV6-5 to TRBJ2-1; D might be TRBD2 (5 bases). Germline V gene lookup returns CDR1 MNHEY and CDR2 SVGAGI. V lost 3 bases, J lost 4 bases, and 7 bases lay in between. This CDR3 contains 13 residues. The CDR3 loop is CASSYRGYNEQFF. CDR3 coding DNA: TGTGCCAGCAGTTATCGCGGGTACAATGAGCAGTTCTTC.

V usage is TRBV5-4 and J usage is TRBJ2-3; the D is unclear. The V gene's germline CDR1 is SGHNT and CDR2 YYREEE (reference sequence). Trimming stripped 1 base from V and 5 bases from J, with 2 bases between. The CDR3 sequence is 11 residues long. For the CDR3, the DNA is TGTGCCAGCAGCTTGCGAGATACGCAGTATTTT. It yields the protein CASSLRDTQYF. Complete variable domain (other parts from reference TRBV5-4 and TRBJ2-3): ETGVTQSPTHLIKTRGQQVTLRCSSQSGHNTVSWYQQALGQGPQFIFQYYREEENGRGNFPPRFSGLQFPNYSSELNVNALELDDSALYLCASSLRDTQYFGPGTRLTVL.

This sequence joins TRBV18 and TRBJ1-2; a weak D match, TRBD1 (6 bases). The CDR3 covers 13 residues. Trimming took 2 bases from V and 8 from J, leaving 12 bases between them. Germline loops: CDR1 KGHSH, CDR2 LQKENI. This CDR3 is CASSPGQGNGYTF. The CDR3 region has the DNA TGTGCCAGCTCACCAGGGCAGGGGAACGGCTACACCTTC.

The chain is built from TRBV9 and TRBJ1-2; maybe TRBD1 (5 bases). Germline-derived CDR1 and CDR2 are SGDLS and YYNGEE. V lost 4 bases and J lost 7, with 11 bases in between. CDR3 size: 12 residues. The CDR3 coding sequence is TGTGCCAGCAGCCTGGTGGGGGGTGGCTACACCTTC. Encoded protein: CASSLVGGGYTF.

The chain couples TRBV20-1 to TRBJ2-7, with D possibly being TRBD2 (6 bases). Germline V gene sequence: CDR1 DFQATT, CDR2 SNEGSKA (reference sequence). Trimming stripped 6 bases from V and 4 bases from J, with 7 bases between. The CDR3 totals 10 residues. Written as DNA, the CDR3 is TGCAGTGCCGCGGGGTACGAGCAGTACTTC. Its protein product is CSAAGYEQYF.

This sequence joins TRBV7-9 and TRBJ2-6, with TRBD2 as a possible D gene (5 bases). The CDR3 consists of 12 residues. CDR1 and CDR2 (germline): SEHNR, FQNEAQ (reference sequence). V was pared by 8 bases and J by 4 bases, with 6 bases between. The CDR3 loop reads CASRRGANVLTF. As DNA, the CDR3 is TGTGCCAGCCGGAGGGGGGCCAACGTCCTGACTTTC.

This chain uses TRBV30 with TRBJ2-1; the match to TRBD1 covers 10 bases. The germline CDR1 and CDR2 sequences are GTSNPN and SVGIG (reference sequence). The CDR3 has 14 amino acids. V gave up 6 bases and J gave up 9 bases; unmatched junction bases: 11. CDR3 coding DNA: TGTGCCTGCCACGACAGGGGGCGAGGGGCTGAGCAGTTCTTC. It yields the protein CACHDRGRGAEQFF.

In the case of this clone: A junction boundary mismatches the germline segment, possibly from a read error. The chain joins TRBV28 to TRBJ1-1, with D possibly matching TRBD1 (6 bases). This CDR3 is built from 13 residues. The germline V gene encodes CDR1 MDHEN and CDR2 SYDVKM. The CDR3 coding sequence is TGTGCCAGCAGCAATGGACAGAACGCTGAAGCTTTCTTT. Its translation is CASSNGQNAEAFF. Drawing the rest from reference TRBV28 and TRBJ1-1, the complete variable domain is DVKVTQSSRYLVKRTGEKVFLECVQDMDHENMFWYRQDPGLGLRLIYFSYDVKMKEKGDIPEGYSVSREKKERFSLILESASTNQTSMYLCASSNGQNAEAFFGQGTRLTVV.

The chain joins TRBV4-1 to TRBJ2-3, with 10 bases identical to TRBD2. The germline CDR1 and CDR2 sequences are MGHRA and YSYEKL. Trimming cost V 2 bases and J 6 bases; bases outside gene matches: 5. The CDR3 spans 15 residues. The CDR3 reads CASSQQAGGGDTQYF. The CDR3 coding sequence is TGCGCCAGCAGCCAACAAGCGGGAGGGGGGGATACGCAGTATTTT.

CDR3 region: CASSSGAQTLYGYTF. The CDR3 nucleotides read TGTGCCAGCAGCTCCGGAGCGCAGACTCTCTATGGCTACACCTTC. This sequence joins TRBV5-6 and TRBJ1-2; D gene ambiguous. Trimming stripped 3 bases from V and 4 bases from J, with 16 bases between. Germline V CDR1 and CDR2: SGHDT, YYEEEE. The CDR3 has 15 amino acids.

The chain recombines TRBV4-1 with TRBJ1-6, with D hard to call. V gave up 1 base and J gave up 0 bases, with 10 bases separating them. The CDR3 covers 17 residues. Germline V gives CDR1 MGHRA, CDR2 YSYEKL. The CDR3 DNA is TGCGCCAGCAGCCAAGGGGCCGTAAGCTCCTATAATTCACCCCTCCACTTT. Its protein product is CASSQGAVSSYNSPLHF.

This chain links TRBV15 with TRBJ2-6; D perhaps matches TRBD2 (6 bases). This CDR3 spans 19 amino acids. V was trimmed by 0 bases and J by 0 bases, leaving 15 bases between them. Germline loops: CDR1 LNHNV, CDR2 YYDKDF (reference sequence). The CDR3 nucleotides are TGTGCCACCAGCAGAGACTACGGCGGGGCGTACTCTGGGGCCAACGTCCTGACTTTC. This encodes CATSRDYGGAYSGANVLTF.